The rows below give T cell receptor beta chains drawn from one sample of a study of T cell changes during pregnancy in multiple sclerosis. Sequencing was performed with immunoSEQ multiplex PCR; in TCRdb, only in-frame clones are kept and a portion is missing. The repertoire has approximately 88,000 clones, roughly 96% of them found once; the top ten carry more than 0.85%. The sequences come from peripheral blood, collected in the second trimester of pregnancy. The source is a female donor with multiple sclerosis, enrolled in a pregnancy study. Each CDR3 is given with its conserved first and last residue. A D gene is named only where the DNA matches it firmly. Rows may omit the clone size; those that give it use once, few, many or a size class.

size	V	D	J	DNA	CDR3
.	TRBV5-1	.	TRBJ2-1	TGCGCCAGCAGCTTGCTGGTGGGAGCTACAGGGCTCAATGAGCAGTTCTTC	CASSLLVGATGLNEQFF
.	TRBV19	TRBD2	TRBJ2-7	TGTGCCAGCTCGGCGGGCGGGAGTGGCGAGCAGTACTTC	CASSAGGSGEQYF
.	TRBV4-3	TRBD2	TRBJ2-7	TGCGCCAGCAGCCAAATTGCGGGAGGAACCTACGAGCAGTACTTC	CASSQIAGGTYEQYF
.	TRBV28	.	TRBJ2-3	TGTGCCAGCAGTTTATCCCGACAGCATAGCACAGATACGCAGTATTTT	CASSLSRQHSTDTQYF
.	TRBV7-2	.	TRBJ2-2	TGTGCCAGCAGCGCCCCGGACTGGGGTATCGGGGAGCTGTTTTTT	CASSAPDWGIGELFF
.	TRBV7-9	.	TRBJ2-7	TGTGCCAGCAGCTACGTGGGCGGGGAAGAGCAGTACTTC	CASSYVGGEEQYF
.	TRBV11-2	TRBD1	TRBJ2-7	TGTGCCAGCAGCTCCATCCGACAGGGGGTAACCTTC	CASSSIRQGVTF
.	TRBV11-2	TRBD2	TRBJ2-7	TGTGCCAGCAGTCGTTCTCCTAGCGGGAGGGGGACCTACGAGCAGTACTTC	CASSRSPSGRGTYEQYF
.	TRBV6-5	TRBD1	TRBJ1-1	TGTGCCAGCAGCGACTCGACAGGGTTCGGAGCTTTCTTT	CASSDSTGFGAFF
.	TRBV7-2	TRBD2	TRBJ2-3	TGTGCCAGCAGCCGGGGGGTGACGAGCACAGATACGCAGTATTTT	CASSRGVTSTDTQYF
.	TRBV15	.	TRBJ1-5	TGTGCCACCAGCAGAGGGGGTAGCAGCGGCCAGCCCCAGCATTTT	CATSRGGSSGQPQHF
.	TRBV18	.	TRBJ1-1	TGTGCCAGCTCACCGAACTGGGGGGTGAACACTGAAGCTTTCTTT	CASSPNWGVNTEAFF
.	TRBV2	.	TRBJ2-3	TGTGCCAGCGGCGACATCGGATCAGATACGCAGTATTTT	CASGDIGSDTQYF
once	TRBV6-1	.	TRBJ1-1	TGTGCCAGTCCCGCGGTGACTGAAGCTTTCTTT	CASPAVTEAFF
.	TRBV7-9	.	TRBJ2-3	TGTGCCAGCAGCGTCACGGGGACAGATACGCAGTATTTT	CASSVTGTDTQYF
.	TRBV19	.	TRBJ2-2	TGTGCCAGTAGAGAGGAGGGATGGGCCGGGGAGCTGTTTTTT	CASREEGWAGELFF
once	TRBV18	TRBD1	TRBJ2-7	TGTGCCAGCTCACTGGCACGGACAGGGACCCAGGGGTTAGACTACGAGCAGTACTTC	CASSLARTGTQGLDYEQYF
.	TRBV13	.	TRBJ2-2	TGTGCCAGCAGCTCTACGAACACCGGGGAGCTGTTTTTT	CASSSTNTGELFF
.	TRBV7-9	TRBD1	TRBJ1-1	TGTGCCAGCAGCCTCGGACAGGGGATGAACACTGAAGCTTTCTTT	CASSLGQGMNTEAFF
.	TRBV18	.	TRBJ2-7	TGTGCCAGCTCACCGCTAGTCTCCTACGAGCAGTACTTC	CASSPLVSYEQYF
.	TRBV7-3	.	TRBJ1-1	TGTGCCAGCAGCTTAGATCTACAGGGGAACACTGAAGCTTTCTTT	CASSLDLQGNTEAFF
.	TRBV5-6	.	TRBJ2-3	TGTGCCAGCAGCTTGGGGTCGGGGGAGCAGTATTTT	CASSLGSGEQYF
.	TRBV2	TRBD2	TRBJ2-3	TGTGCCAGCAGTGAAGCGCAAGCGGGAGGGAGAAATACGCAGTATTTT	CASSEAQAGGRNTQYF
.	TRBV27	.	TRBJ2-1	TGTGCCAGCAGCCCTACCCTAGCGATCTCCTACAATGAGCAGTTCTTC	CASSPTLAISYNEQFF
once	TRBV5-1	TRBD2	TRBJ2-1	TGCGCCAGCAGCTCCCCGCGGGAGCATTACAATGAGCAGTTCTTC	CASSSPREHYNEQFF
.	TRBV4-1	.	TRBJ2-2	TGCGCCAGCAGCCAACCCACAGTCAACACGAACACCGGGGAGCTGTTTTTT	CASSQPTVNTNTGELFF
.	TRBV10-3	.	TRBJ2-7	TGTGCCACCGGACGCAGGGAACCCCCCTACGAGCAGTACTTC	CATGRREPPYEQYF
.	TRBV5-6	.	TRBJ1-3	TGTGCCAGCAGCTTGGTCGGTGGCTCTGGAAACACCATATATTTT	CASSLVGGSGNTIYF
.	TRBV30	.	TRBJ2-5	TGTGCCTGGAGTGTACTCGGGGAAGGCGAGACCCAGTACTTC	CAWSVLGEGETQYF
.	TRBV7-9	TRBD1	TRBJ1-2	TGTGCCAGCAGCTTTCTACAGGGGGCAGACTATGGCTACACCTTC	CASSFLQGADYGYTF
.	TRBV5-6	.	TRBJ2-7	TGTGCCAGCAGCAGCCTCCTCGAGCAGTACTTC	CASSSLLEQYF
.	TRBV19	TRBD1	TRBJ1-2	TGTGCCAGTAGTCGGCAGGGGGCGAGAGGCTACACCTTC	CASSRQGARGYTF
.	TRBV2	.	TRBJ1-2	TGTGCCAGCAGTGGGACAAACGCTAACTATGGCTACACCTTC	CASSGTNANYGYTF
.	TRBV7-9	.	TRBJ2-7	TGTGCCAGCAGCTTTGGTCAGGTCTACGAGCAGTACTTC	CASSFGQVYEQYF
.	TRBV5-1	.	TRBJ2-1	TGCGCCAGCAGCACGCGGGACTCCAGCTCCTACAATGAGCAGTTCTTC	CASSTRDSSSYNEQFF
.	TRBV9	.	TRBJ2-7	TGTGCCAGCAGCGTAGACCTAGTTGGGGAGCAGTACTTC	CASSVDLVGEQYF
.	TRBV12-5	.	TRBJ1-2	TGTGCTAGTGGTTTGGGGGGCCTGGATTTAGATGGCTACACCTTC	CASGLGGLDLDGYTF
.	TRBV4-2	.	TRBJ2-7	TGTGCCAGCAGCCAAGCCGTCCAGGGTCCCTACGAGCAGTACTTC	CASSQAVQGPYEQYF
.	TRBV29-1	.	TRBJ1-2	TGCAGCGTTGAACCCCGGGGGGGTCGGGAGGGCTACACCTTC	CSVEPRGGREGYTF
.	TRBV5-6	.	TRBJ2-1	TGTGCCAGCAGCTTACAGGGGGGGCTAGTACGGTACAATGAGCAGTTCTTC	CASSLQGGLVRYNEQFF
.	TRBV19	.	TRBJ2-7	TGTGCCAGTAGTTTACAGGGACACGAGCAGTACTTC	CASSLQGHEQYF
.	TRBV12-5	TRBD2	TRBJ2-5	TGTGCTAGTGGTTTGGACGGCGGGAGGGCGGAGACCCAGTACTTC	CASGLDGGRAETQYF
.	TRBV7-8	.	TRBJ2-1	TGTGCCAGCAGCGAAGTCCTAGTCCTCGGTGAGCAGTTCTTC	CASSEVLVLGEQFF